This is a list of T cell receptor beta chains from one sample in a study of blood T cell repertoires in COVID-19. Method: immunoSEQ multiplex PCR; TCRdb's copy keeps in-frame clones and lacks some. The table records over 110,000 clones, around 87% of them present only once. Material: PBMCs or T cells enriched from blood (not recorded which). These receptors all stem from a man in his fifties or sixties who had recovered from COVID-19. The CDR3 runs from the conserved cysteine through the conserved F or W.

CDR3 length | V gene | CDR3 protein
14 | TRBV2 | CASSRLATGDEQFF
16 | TRBV7-6 | CASSLVGGRVGNEQFF
14 | TRBV7-8 | CASTGTGDNQPQHF
19 | TRBV10-3 | CAIRDEGGTTEGSYNEQFF
16 | TRBV11-2 | CASSLLGGEGAETQYF
13 | TRBV7-3 | CASGKARSYGYTF
13 | TRBV2 | CASSARTSTGYTF
15 | TRBV5-4 | CASSLGGGLYEAQYF
14 | TRBV5-1 | CASSSDGGGNTIYF
15 | TRBV3-1/TRBV3-2 | CASSLDGGDTDTQYF
17 | TRBV28 | CASSLTGSGGLNQPQHF
13 | TRBV5-5 | CASSLVGLYEQYF
15 | TRBV15 | CATSRQGINNSPLHF
15 | TRBV7-9 | CASSTPGQGSYEQYF
13 | TRBV30 | CAQTTDRRGKLFF
16 | TRBV21-1 | CASSKVPPREMYEQYF
16 | TRBV27 | CASSRAGGPSTDTQYF
13 | TRBV28 | CASSLLGVTEAFF
18 | TRBV19 | CASSIDPPASSSYNEQFF
16 | TRBV11-2 | CASSPGTSGSYGEQFF
14 | TRBV9 | CASSPLLNTGELFF
18 | TRBV28 | CASSFPFSGTPSYNEQFF
13 | TRBV2 | CASNQGQGYEQYF
15 | TRBV5-6 | CASSLVGREYHEQYF
15 | TRBV19 | CASRSVAGQGNVLTF
13 | TRBV28 | CASSLTGEQPQHF
19 | TRBV18 | CASSHGGSGGYTSYNEQFF
15 | TRBV7-3 | CASSSNGRQADTQYF
14 | TRBV9 | CASSVRLAEDTQYF
15 | TRBV3-1/TRBV3-2 | CASSPADRRENIQYF
14 | TRBV7-9 | CASSLMGPNTEAFF
14 | TRBV30 | CAWTIQGGGSAYTF
12 | TRBV5-1 | CASRLGQDEQYF
13 | TRBV2 | CASSLTNTDTQYF
15 | TRBV7-2 | CASSWTGNSNQPQHF
15 | TRBV6-1 | CASSEGTGLGQPQHF
13 | TRBV28 | CAGATAANYGYTF
15 | TRBV10-3 | CAISEMESGTDTQYF
18 | TRBV5-4 | CASSLTGNRYSGANVLTF
15 | TRBV3-1/TRBV3-2 | CASSRLGQGNSPLHF
14 | TRBV6-5 | CASSRRRTNEKLFF
18 | TRBV7-9 | CASSSNWSPGTGTYEQYF
14 | TRBV28 | CASSSTGVGEKLFF
15 | TRBV28 | CASSLVLTGNYGYTF
12 | TRBV18 | CASSPSLETQYF
14 | TRBV2 | CASSESGTGNEQFF
16 | TRBV4-2 | CASSDGGGSLNEKLFF
14 | TRBV29-1 | CSVHSPGLAYEQYF
14 | TRBV7-9 | CASSLDLVPYEQYF
14 | TRBV7-9 | CASSLRGMNTEAFF
15 | TRBV10-1 | CASSESGHITDTQYF
13 | TRBV30 | CAWDPRQEEKLFF
16 | TRBV7-6 | CASSLGAGGSTDTQYF
11 | TRBV5-1 | CASSREDTQYF
13 | TRBV6-5 | CATTRGKTDTQYF
14 | TRBV6-5 | CASSFSAGGETQYF
16 | TRBV11-3 | CASSFSTGFGNSPLHF
15 | TRBV5-6 | CASSLKTVVTEKLFF
13 | TRBV18 | CASSQYRQETQYF